The 13 T cell receptor beta chains below all came from one sample that was sequenced in a study of blood T cell repertoires in COVID-19. Data came from immunoSEQ multiplex PCR; TCRdb stores just in-frame clones and leaves some out. The sample lists approximately 330,000 clones, approximately 86% occurring once. Sequencing was carried out using PBMCs or T cells enriched from blood (not recorded which). The receptors were sampled from a woman in her thirties or forties with acute COVID-19.

This chain links TRBV5-1 with TRBJ2-7; 7 bases are shared with TRBD1. The CDR3 totals 14 residues. Germline CDR1 SGHRS, CDR2 YFSETQ. V gave up 3 bases and J gave up 7 bases; unmatched junction bases: 10. The CDR3 spells CASSSGQILGEQYF. The CDR3 DNA reads TGCGCCAGCAGCTCGGGACAGATCCTTGGGGAGCAGTACTTC.

The rearrangement joins TRBV6-2 or TRBV6-3 to TRBJ2-7; D is unclear. In germline, CDR1 is MNHEY, CDR2 SVGEGT. V dropped 4 bases and J dropped 2 bases, with 9 bases sitting between them. The CDR3 runs to 13 residues. The CDR3 region has the DNA TGTGCCAGCAGTTTCGCATCAGCCTACGAGCAGTACTTC. Protein sequence: CASSFASAYEQYF.

The chain recombines TRBV18 with TRBJ1-1, with D unclear. The CDR3 loop spans 16 amino acids. Looked up from germline, CDR1 is KGHSH and CDR2 is LQKENI. Trimming removed 3 bases at V and 1 base at J, with 15 bases between. CDR3 sequence: CASSPITGEGNTEAFF. The DNA for the CDR3 is TGTGCCAGCTCACCGATCACGGGAGAAGGGAACACTGAAGCTTTCTTT.

The chain joins TRBV19 to TRBJ1-2; 7 positions agree with TRBD1. Germline V gene sequence: CDR1 LNHDA, CDR2 SQIVND (reference sequence). The CDR3 is 14 residues long. The V gene end was trimmed by 3 bases and the J gene end by 7 bases; junction bases not matched to a gene: 8. CDR3 protein: CASSMRDSRLGYTF. CDR3 DNA: TGTGCCAGTAGTATGCGGGACAGCCGGCTTGGCTACACCTTC.

The V call is TRBV6-5, the J call TRBJ1-1; D not certain. V shed 0 bases and J shed 0 bases, with 5 bases lying between them. The CDR3 loop spans 14 amino acids. Germline V CDR1 and CDR2: MNHEY, SVGAGI. CDR3 coding DNA: TGTGCCAGCAGTTACTCGGGCATGAACACTGAAGCTTTCTTT. Residues: CASSYSGMNTEAFF.

V gene TRBV28 combines with J gene TRBJ1-2; 8 positions match TRBD1. The germline gives CDR1 MDHEN, CDR2 SYDVKM. V was clipped by 4 bases and J by 5 bases; unmatched bases: 12. The CDR3 is made up of 16 amino acids. The CDR3 reads CASSSPSGQGGYGYTF. The CDR3 DNA follows: TGTGCCAGCAGTTCGCCTTCCGGACAGGGAGGGTATGGCTACACCTTC.

This clone was detected a few times. This chain joins TRBV3-1 (or the pseudogene TRBV3-2) and TRBJ2-2; D gene ambiguous. Germline CDR1 and CDR2: LGHDT and YNNKEL (reference sequence). V gave up 1 base and J gave up 7 bases, with 4 bases separating them. There are 12 residues in the CDR3. CDR3 coding DNA: TGTGCCAGCAGCCAAGTTTACGGGGAGCTGTTTTTT. Its translation is CASSQVYGELFF.

V usage is TRBV9 and J usage is TRBJ2-6; D gene ambiguous. Trimming stripped 0 bases from V and 0 bases from J, with 4 bases between. Germline lookup yields CDR1 SGDLS and CDR2 YYNGEE. The CDR3 length is 15 residues. For the CDR3, the DNA is TGTGCCAGCAGCGTAGTGGCCTCTGGGGCCAACGTCCTGACTTTC. Encoded protein: CASSVVASGANVLTF.

This chain uses TRBV3-1 (or the pseudogene TRBV3-2) with TRBJ1-5; 10 bases are shared with TRBD1. Per the germline V gene, CDR1 is LGHDT and CDR2 is YNNKEL (reference sequence). The J segment lost 5 bases and the V segment lost 0 bases, leaving 7 bases of the junction unmatched. This CDR3 contains 17 residues. In DNA form, the CDR3 reads TGTGCCAGCAGCCAAGAGGACAGGGGGTACTTTGATCAGCCCCAGCATTTT. As protein: CASSQEDRGYFDQPQHF.

The chain links TRBV2 to TRBJ1-1; D uncertain. V shed 4 bases and J shed 5 bases, with 8 bases lying between them. Per germline, CDR1 SNHLY and CDR2 FYNNEI. The CDR3 loop spans 12 amino acids. Here the CDR3 DNA reads TGTGCCAGCAGTGTGCGGGGAACTGAAGCTTTCTTT. Its protein product is CASSVRGTEAFF. Variable domain in full (rest from reference TRBV2 and TRBJ1-1): EPEVTQTPSHQVTQMGQEVILRCVPISNHLYFYWYRQILGQKVEFLVSFYNNEISEKSEIFDDQFSVERPDGSNFTLKIRSTKLEDSAMYFCASSVRGTEAFFGQGTRLTVV.

V and J are TRBV6-5 and TRBJ1-2, with D tentatively TRBD1 (5 bases). CDR1 is MNHEY and CDR2 is SVGAGI in the germline V gene. The length of the CDR3 is 13 residues. The V end was cut by 7 bases, the J end by 1 base, with 10 bases between. The CDR3 nucleotides are TGTGCCAGCATGGGGGGAGTTAACTATGGCTACACCTTC. Translating it yields CASMGGVNYGYTF.

A word on this clone: A junction boundary mismatches the germline segment, possibly from a read error. The CDR3 protein is CASSLASGDQETQYF. As DNA, the CDR3 is TGTGCTAGCAGCTTAGCGTCAGGGGACCAAGAGACCCAGTACTTC. The chain combines TRBV7-7 with TRBJ2-5; possible D gene TRBD1, 6 bases. Germline CDR1 is SSHAT and CDR2 is FNYEAQ (reference sequence). The CDR3 consists of 15 residues. The full variable domain, in which reference TRBV7-7 and TRBJ2-5 provide the parts outside the CDR3, is GAGVSQSPRYKVTKRGQDVTLRCDPISSHATLYWYQQALGQGPEFLTYFNYEAQPDKSGLPSDRFSAERPEGSISTLTIQRTEQRDSAMYRCASSLASGDQETQYFGPGTRLLVL.

The chain carries TRBV27 and TRBJ1-3, with D uncertain. Germline V gene data show CDR1 as MNHEY and CDR2 as SMNVEV (reference sequence). The CDR3 covers 15 residues. Trimming cost V 5 bases and J 2 bases, with 13 bases left between them. CDR3 bases: TGTGCCAGCAGTAGCACAGTTAATCCTGGAAACACCATATATTTT. Its protein product is CASSSTVNPGNTIYF.